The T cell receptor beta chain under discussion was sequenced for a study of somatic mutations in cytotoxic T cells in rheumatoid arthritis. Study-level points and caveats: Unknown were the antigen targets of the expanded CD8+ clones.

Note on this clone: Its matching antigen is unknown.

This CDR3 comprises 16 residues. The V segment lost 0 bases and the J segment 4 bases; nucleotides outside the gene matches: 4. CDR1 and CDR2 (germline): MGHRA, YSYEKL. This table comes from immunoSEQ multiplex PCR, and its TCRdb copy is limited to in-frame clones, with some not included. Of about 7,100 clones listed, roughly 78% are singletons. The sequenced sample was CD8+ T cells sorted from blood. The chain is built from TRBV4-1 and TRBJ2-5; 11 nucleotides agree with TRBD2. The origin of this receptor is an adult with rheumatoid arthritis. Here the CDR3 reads CASSQEGLAGGETQYF. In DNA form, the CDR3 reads TGCGCCAGCAGCCAAGAGGGTCTAGCGGGGGGAGAGACCCAGTACTTC.